The clone carrying this TCR beta chain was observed a handful of times. The repertoire was sequenced with immunoSEQ multiplex PCR; TCRdb's copy has only in-frame clones and lacks some. The data show 110,000 to 150,000 clones, 88% seen once. The CDR3 runs to 21 residues. CDR1 is MRHNA and CDR2 is SNTAGT in the germline V gene. V lost 0 bases to trimming and J lost 1 base; unmatched junction nucleotides: 15. These data are taken from a study of blood T cell repertoires in COVID-19. The chain has TRBV6-4 and TRBJ2-1; 10 bases are shared with TRBD2. Sequencing used peripheral blood. The source is a man between 65 and 79 years old with acute or convalescent COVID-19. CDR3 region: CASSDSSCRLAGEISYNEQFF. The CDR3 bases are TGTGCCAGCAGTGACTCGTCTTGCCGGCTAGCGGGAGAAATTTCCTACAATGAGCAGTTCTTC.